This is a list of T cell receptor beta chains from one sample in a study of Ad26.COV2.S vaccination and SARS-CoV-2 variants. Sequencing was performed with immunoSEQ multiplex PCR; in TCRdb, only in-frame clones are kept and a portion is missing. The table records approximately 400,000 clones, about 91% of them present only once. The sample was peripheral blood, taken after recovery from COVID-19. Receptors originate from a human donor who had recovered from COVID-19. Each CDR3 is given without its conserved first and last residue. Not all rows give a size; the values are once, few, many and, for expanded clones, a class.

v_gene	abundance	CDR3aa
TRBV18	-	ASSPGETNIQY
TRBV12-5	-	ASGFRFAYEQY
TRBV12-5	-	ASATGGGTYNEQF
TRBV12-3/TRBV12-4	-	ASSPVGEETQY
TRBV5-1	-	ASSLGVATNEKLF
TRBV2	-	ASSVGGGSYEQY
TRBV5-4	once	ASSLAGGPLETQY
TRBV2	-	ASSEVRGGGYT
TRBV6-2/TRBV6-3	-	ASSFPIAGDTYEQY
TRBV29-1	-	SAALGTQGILSEQY
TRBV27	-	ASSRDTGVGGNTIY
TRBV9	-	ASSSTGGRLETQY
TRBV2	-	ASSERQGTDTEAF
TRBV2	-	ASRALPNTEAF
TRBV14	-	ASSQELAGGLHEQF
TRBV12-5	-	ASGPLQGFENTIY
TRBV5-1	-	ASSFEGEGYT
TRBV2	-	ASSELAGGTGELF
TRBV19	-	ASKGGTGIVNTEAF
TRBV27	-	ASNPQGAGSPLH
TRBV2	-	ASSETPPRSRGFEAF
TRBV7-6	-	ASSPGLAKNIQY